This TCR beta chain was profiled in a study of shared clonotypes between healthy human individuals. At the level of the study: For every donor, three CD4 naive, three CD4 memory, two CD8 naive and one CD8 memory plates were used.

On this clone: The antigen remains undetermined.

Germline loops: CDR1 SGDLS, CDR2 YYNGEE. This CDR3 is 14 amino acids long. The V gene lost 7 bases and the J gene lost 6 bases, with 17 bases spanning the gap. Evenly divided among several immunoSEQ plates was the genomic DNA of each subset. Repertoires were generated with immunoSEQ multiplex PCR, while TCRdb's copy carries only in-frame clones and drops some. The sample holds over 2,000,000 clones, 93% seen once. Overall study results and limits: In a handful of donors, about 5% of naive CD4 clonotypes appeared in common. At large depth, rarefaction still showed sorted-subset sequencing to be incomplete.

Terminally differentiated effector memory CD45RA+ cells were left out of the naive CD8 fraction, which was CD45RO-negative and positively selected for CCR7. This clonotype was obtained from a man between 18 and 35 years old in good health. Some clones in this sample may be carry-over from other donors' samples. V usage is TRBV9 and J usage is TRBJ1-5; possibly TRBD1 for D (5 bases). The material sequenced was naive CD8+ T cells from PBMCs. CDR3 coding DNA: TGTGCCAGCTCCTCCGGGGGGGTAGGTCAGCCCCAGCATTTT. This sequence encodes CASSSGGVGQPQHF. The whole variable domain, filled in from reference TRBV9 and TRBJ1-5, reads DSGVTQTPKHLITATGQRVTLRCSPRSGDLSVYWYQQSLDQGLQFLIQYYNGEERAKGNILERFSAQQFPDLHSELNLSSLELGDSALYFCASSSGGVGQPQHFGDGTRLSIL.